This T cell receptor beta chain was sequenced in a study of regulatory T cells in long-lasting Graves disease. Points from the study as a whole: Persistent patients had a count of shared public clonotypes (more than 2,500) that exceeded that of new patients (966).

The time point denotes: newly diagnosed GD, antithyroid drugs for less than 3 months. Generation of the TCR library employed RNA extracted from PBMCs. CDR3-region Arm-PCR and iRepertoire HTBI primers produced the TCR beta libraries. TCRdb re-called the multiplex PCR reads through MiXCR, storing one row per CDR3 protein. The sample consists of approximately 400,000 distinct CDR3 sequences, 12% of them appearing once. The V end was cut by 4 bases, the J end by 0 bases, with 12 bases between. The CDR3 spans 16 residues. Germline V gives CDR1 MNHEY, CDR2 SVGAGI. The table lists this clonotype with a few counts. The target antigen is unknown. The same specimen was also included in a second study, on T cells in Graves' hyperthyroidism and ophthalmopathy. As reported in that work: First-round RT-PCR of the TCR CDR3 relied on the HTBI primer set. Model predictions of ophthalmopathy came a median around 6.5 months before onset.

The TCR comes from a woman aged 18-35 years with Graves disease. The chain uses TRBV6-5 and TRBJ1-4; D is undetermined. Sequenced material: peripheral blood mononuclear cells (PBMCs), taken at new diagnosis, from a patient treated with antithyroid drugs. CDR3 in amino acids: CASSSHGGATNEKLFF. Here the CDR3 DNA reads TGTGCCAGCAGTTCCCATGGCGGTGCAACTAATGAAAAACTGTTTTTT.